This entry describes one T cell receptor (beta chain). Antigen unknown. V lost 6 bases to trimming and J lost 5 bases, with 15 bases between them. Per germline, CDR1 SGDLS and CDR2 YYNGEE. This CDR3 is built from 15 residues. The data originate from a study of T cell repertoires in cytomegalovirus infection. At the level of the study: A matching HLA type, together with CMV infection, was signaled by public TCR beta signatures. Study-level results: The response measured ex vivo was dominated by TCR beta clonotypes (HLA-C-restricted and CMV-specific). Individuals carrying CMV plus the relevant HLA were identified by cumulative frequency of public TCR beta families.

TCRdb re-called the reads through MiXCR, storing one row per CDR3 protein. Of about 460,000 distinct CDR3 sequences in the sample, about 10% were seen once. The source is a human donor in good health (CMV status not recorded). Some clones in this sample may be carry-over from other donors' samples. Sequencing input: PBMCs. The chain employs TRBV9 and TRBJ1-6; D gene uncertain. Here the CDR3 reads CASTIYWHHNSPLHF. The CDR3, as DNA: TGTGCCAGCACCATCTACTGGCACCATAATTCACCCCTCCACTTT.